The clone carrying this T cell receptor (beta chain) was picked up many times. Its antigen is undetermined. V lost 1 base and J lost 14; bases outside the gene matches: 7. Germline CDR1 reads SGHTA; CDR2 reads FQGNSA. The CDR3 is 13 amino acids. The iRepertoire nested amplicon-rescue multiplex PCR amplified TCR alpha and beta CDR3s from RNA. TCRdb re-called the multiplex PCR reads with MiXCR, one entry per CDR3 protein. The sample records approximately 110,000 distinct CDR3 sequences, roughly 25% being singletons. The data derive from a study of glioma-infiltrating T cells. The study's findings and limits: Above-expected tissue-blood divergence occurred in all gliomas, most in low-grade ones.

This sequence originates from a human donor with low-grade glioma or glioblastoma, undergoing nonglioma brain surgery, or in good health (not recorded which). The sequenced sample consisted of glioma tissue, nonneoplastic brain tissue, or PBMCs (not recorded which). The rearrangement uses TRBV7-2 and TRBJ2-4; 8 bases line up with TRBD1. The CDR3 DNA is TGTGCCAGCAGCTTAGGGGGACAGGCCAATGAGTACTTC. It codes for CASSLGGQANEYF.